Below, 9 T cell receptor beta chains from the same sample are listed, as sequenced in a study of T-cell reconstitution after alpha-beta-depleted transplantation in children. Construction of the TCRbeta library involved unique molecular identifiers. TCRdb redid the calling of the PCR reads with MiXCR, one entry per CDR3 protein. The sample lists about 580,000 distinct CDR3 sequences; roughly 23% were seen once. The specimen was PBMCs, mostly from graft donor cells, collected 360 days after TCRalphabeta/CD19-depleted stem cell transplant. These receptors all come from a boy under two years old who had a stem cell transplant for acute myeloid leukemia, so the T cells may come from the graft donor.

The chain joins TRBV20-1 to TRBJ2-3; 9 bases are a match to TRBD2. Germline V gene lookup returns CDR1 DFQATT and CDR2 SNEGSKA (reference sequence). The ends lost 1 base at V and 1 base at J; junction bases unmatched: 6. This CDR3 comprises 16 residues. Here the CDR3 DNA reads TGCAGTGCTAGAGTTTCGGCTAGCGGGGGCACAGATACGCAGTATTTT. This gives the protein CSARVSASGGTDTQYF.

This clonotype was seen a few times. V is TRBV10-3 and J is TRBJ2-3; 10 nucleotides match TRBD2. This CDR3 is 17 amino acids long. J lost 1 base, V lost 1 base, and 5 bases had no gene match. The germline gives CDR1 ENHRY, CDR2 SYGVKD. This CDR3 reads CAISEFSGGSGTDTQYF. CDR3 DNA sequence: TGTGCCATCAGTGAGTTTAGCGGGGGGTCTGGCACAGATACGCAGTATTTT.

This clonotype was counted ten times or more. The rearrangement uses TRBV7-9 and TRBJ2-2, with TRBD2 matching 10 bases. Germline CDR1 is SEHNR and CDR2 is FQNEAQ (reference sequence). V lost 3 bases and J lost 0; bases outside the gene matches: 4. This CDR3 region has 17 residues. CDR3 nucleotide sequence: TGTGCCAGCAGCTTGAGCGGGGGGGCCGCGAACACCGGGGAGCTGTTTTTT. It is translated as CASSLSGGAANTGELFF.

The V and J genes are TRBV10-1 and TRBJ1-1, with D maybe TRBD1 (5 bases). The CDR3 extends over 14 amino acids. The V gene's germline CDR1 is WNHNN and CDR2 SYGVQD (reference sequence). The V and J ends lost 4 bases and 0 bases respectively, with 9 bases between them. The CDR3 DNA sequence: TGCGCCAGCAGTGCGGGGCCCGTGAACACTGAAGCTTTCTTT. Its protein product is CASSAGPVNTEAFF.

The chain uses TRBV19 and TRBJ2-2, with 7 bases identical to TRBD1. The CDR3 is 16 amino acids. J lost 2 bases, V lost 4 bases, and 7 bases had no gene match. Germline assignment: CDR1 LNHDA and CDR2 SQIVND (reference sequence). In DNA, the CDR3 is TGTGCCAGTAGTAACACACAGGGGCCCAACACCGGGGAGCTGTTTTTT. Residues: CASSNTQGPNTGELFF.

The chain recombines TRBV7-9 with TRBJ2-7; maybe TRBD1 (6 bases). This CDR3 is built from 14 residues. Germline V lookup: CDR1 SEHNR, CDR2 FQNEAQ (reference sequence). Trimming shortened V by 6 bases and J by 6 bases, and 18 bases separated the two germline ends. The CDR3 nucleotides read TGTGCCAGCAGTGGGTTAACAGGGTTTGGCGAGCAGTACTTC. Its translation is CASSGLTGFGEQYF.

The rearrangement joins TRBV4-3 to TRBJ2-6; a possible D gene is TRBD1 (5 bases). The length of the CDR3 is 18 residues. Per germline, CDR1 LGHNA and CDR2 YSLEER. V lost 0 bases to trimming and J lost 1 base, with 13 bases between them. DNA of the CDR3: TGCGCCAGCAGCCAAGATCAGTACAGGCTGTCTGGGGCCAACGTCCTGACTTTC. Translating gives CASSQDQYRLSGANVLTF.

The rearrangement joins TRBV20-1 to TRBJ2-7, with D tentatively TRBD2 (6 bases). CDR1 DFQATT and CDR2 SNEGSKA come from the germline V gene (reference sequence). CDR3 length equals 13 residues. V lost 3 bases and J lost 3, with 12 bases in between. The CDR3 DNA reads TGCAGTGCTAGGTCTAGCGCCCGCTACGAGCAGTACTTC. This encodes CSARSSARYEQYF.

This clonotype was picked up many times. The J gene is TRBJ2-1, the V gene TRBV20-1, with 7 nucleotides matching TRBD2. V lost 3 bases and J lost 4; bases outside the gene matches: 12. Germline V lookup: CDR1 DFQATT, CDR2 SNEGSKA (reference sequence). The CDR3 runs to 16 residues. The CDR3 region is CSARGPGGELYNEQFF. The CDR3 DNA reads TGCAGTGCTAGGGGCCCTGGGGGGGAACTATACAATGAGCAGTTCTTC.